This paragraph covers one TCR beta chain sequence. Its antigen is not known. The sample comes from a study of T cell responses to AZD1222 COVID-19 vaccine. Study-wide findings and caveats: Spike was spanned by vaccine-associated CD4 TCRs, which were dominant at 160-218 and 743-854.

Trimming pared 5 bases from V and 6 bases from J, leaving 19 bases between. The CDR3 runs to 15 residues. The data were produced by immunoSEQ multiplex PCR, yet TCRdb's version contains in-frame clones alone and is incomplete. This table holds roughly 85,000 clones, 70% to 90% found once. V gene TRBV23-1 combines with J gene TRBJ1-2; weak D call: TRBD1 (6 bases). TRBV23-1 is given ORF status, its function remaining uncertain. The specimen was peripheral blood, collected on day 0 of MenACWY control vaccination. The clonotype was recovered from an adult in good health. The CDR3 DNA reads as TGCGCCAGCAGTTCCCCCCGATGGGGGGCTGATGGCTACACCTTC. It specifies CASSSPRWGADGYTF.